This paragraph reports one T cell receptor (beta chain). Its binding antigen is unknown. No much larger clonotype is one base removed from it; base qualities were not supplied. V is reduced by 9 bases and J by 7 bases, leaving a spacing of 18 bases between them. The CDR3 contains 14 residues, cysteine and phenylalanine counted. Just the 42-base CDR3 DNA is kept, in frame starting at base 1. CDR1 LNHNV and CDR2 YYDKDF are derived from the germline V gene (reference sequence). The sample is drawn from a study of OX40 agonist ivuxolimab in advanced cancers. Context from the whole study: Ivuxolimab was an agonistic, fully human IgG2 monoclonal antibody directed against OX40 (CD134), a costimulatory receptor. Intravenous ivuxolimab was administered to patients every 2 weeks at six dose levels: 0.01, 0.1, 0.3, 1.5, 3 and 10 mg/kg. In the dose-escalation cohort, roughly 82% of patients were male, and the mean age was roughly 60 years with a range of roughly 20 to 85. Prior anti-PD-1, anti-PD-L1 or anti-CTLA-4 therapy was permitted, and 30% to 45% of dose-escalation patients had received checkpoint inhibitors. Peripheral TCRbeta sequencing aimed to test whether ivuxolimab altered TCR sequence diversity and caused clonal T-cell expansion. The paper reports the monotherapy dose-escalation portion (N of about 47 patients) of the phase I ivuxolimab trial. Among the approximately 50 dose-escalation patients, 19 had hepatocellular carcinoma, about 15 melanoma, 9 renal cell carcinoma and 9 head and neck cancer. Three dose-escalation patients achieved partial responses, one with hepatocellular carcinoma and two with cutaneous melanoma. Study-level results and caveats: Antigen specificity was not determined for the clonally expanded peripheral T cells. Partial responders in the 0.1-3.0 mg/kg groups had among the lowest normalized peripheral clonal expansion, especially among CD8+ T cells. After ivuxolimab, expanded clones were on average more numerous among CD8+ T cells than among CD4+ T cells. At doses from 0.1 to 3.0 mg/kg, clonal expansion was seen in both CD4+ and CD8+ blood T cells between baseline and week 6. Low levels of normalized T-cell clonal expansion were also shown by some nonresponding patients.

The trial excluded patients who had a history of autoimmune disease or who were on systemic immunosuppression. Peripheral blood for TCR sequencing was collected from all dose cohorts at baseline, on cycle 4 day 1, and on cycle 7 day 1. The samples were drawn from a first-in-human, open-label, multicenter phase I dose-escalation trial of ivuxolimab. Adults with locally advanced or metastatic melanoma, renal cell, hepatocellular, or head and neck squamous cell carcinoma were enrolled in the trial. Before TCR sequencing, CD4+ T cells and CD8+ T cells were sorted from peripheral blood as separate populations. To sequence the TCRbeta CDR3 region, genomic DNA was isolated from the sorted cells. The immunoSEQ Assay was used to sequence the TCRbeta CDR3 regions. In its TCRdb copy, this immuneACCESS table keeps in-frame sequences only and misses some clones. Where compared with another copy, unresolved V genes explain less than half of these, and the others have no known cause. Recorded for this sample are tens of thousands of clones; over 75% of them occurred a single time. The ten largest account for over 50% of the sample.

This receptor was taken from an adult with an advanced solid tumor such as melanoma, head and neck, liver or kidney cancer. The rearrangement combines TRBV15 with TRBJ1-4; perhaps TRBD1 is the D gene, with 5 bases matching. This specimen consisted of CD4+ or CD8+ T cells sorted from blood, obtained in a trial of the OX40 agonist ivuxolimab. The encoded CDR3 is CATGDYGKGEKLFF. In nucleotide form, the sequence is TGTGCCACAGGGGACTACGGGAAGGGTGAAAAACTGTTTTTT.